This TCR beta chain derives from a study of T cell changes during pregnancy in multiple sclerosis. TCRdb's table, derived via immunoSEQ multiplex PCR, lists solely in-frame clones and lacks some. The table records about 60,000 clones, 92% of them present only once. The source of this sequence is a female donor with multiple sclerosis, enrolled in a pregnancy study. Sequencing was performed on CD4+ T cells from peripheral blood mononuclear cells, taken in the second trimester of pregnancy.

In nucleotides, the CDR3 is TGTGCCAGTAGTCCTGCGACAGGGCTGTACAATTCACCCCTCCACTTT. Translation: CASSPATGLYNSPLHF. The rearrangement links TRBV19 to TRBJ1-6; the match to TRBD1 covers 7 bases. The V segment lost 5 bases and the J segment 7 bases; nucleotides outside the gene matches: 11. CDR1 is LNHDA, CDR2 SQIVND, per germline (reference sequence). This CDR3 is 16 amino acids long.